This is a list of T cell receptor beta chains from one sample in a study of technical replicates of blood from a few donors. This table comes from immunoSEQ multiplex PCR, and its TCRdb copy is limited to in-frame clones, with some not included. The sample consists of 74,000 or so clones, around nine tenths of them appearing once. The sequenced material came from T cells isolated from PBMCs. These receptors all come from a human donor in good health. Both conserved end residues are part of each CDR3. A D gene is named only where the DNA matches it firmly. Rows may omit the clone size; those that give it use once, few, many or a size class.

D gene,V gene,clone size,J gene,CDR3 protein,CDR3 DNA
NA,TRBV12-5,NA,TRBJ1-1,CASGLPGISFF,TGTGCTAGTGGTTTGCCAGGGATCTCTTTCTTT
NA,TRBV5-8,NA,TRBJ2-7,CASIPGRRGLPYEQYF,TGTGCCAGCATACCGGGCCGGAGGGGTCTCCCCTACGAGCAGTACTTC
TRBD1,TRBV29-1,NA,TRBJ1-4,CSVVTGTANEKLFF,TGCAGCGTCGTGACCGGGACAGCTAATGAAAAACTGTTTTTT
TRBD1,TRBV28,once,TRBJ2-7,CASSLPDRGVNEQYF,TGTGCCAGCAGTTTACCGGACAGGGGTGTAAACGAGCAGTACTTC
NA,TRBV11-3,NA,TRBJ1-3,CASSLPELGNTIYF,TGTGCCAGCAGCTTACCTGAACTGGGAAACACCATATATTTT
NA,TRBV30,NA,TRBJ1-2,CAWSTTLREFYGYTF,TGTGCCTGGAGTACCACTCTGAGGGAGTTCTATGGCTACACCTTC
NA,TRBV30,few,TRBJ1-1,CAFGDSLNTEAFF,TGTGCCTTTGGAGACAGTTTGAACACTGAAGCTTTCTTT
NA,TRBV29-1,NA,TRBJ2-7,CSAGSRQAGDEQYF,TGCAGCGCAGGAAGCAGACAGGCTGGAGACGAGCAGTACTTC
TRBD1,TRBV6-4,NA,TRBJ1-1,CASTLTGEDTEAFF,TGTGCCAGCACCCTGACAGGGGAGGACACTGAAGCTTTCTTT
NA,TRBV5-1,NA,TRBJ2-1,CASSLEQGGIDEQFF,TGCGCCAGCAGCTTGGAACAGGGGGGGATCGATGAGCAGTTCTTC
NA,TRBV7-3,NA,TRBJ2-6,CASSLTFGQTRTSGANVLTF,TGTGCCAGCAGCCTTACGTTCGGACAGACCAGGACCTCTGGGGCCAACGTCCTGACTTTC
TRBD2,TRBV6-6,NA,TRBJ2-3,CASSQLAGGFDTQYF,TGTGCCAGCAGTCAACTAGCGGGAGGGTTTGATACGCAGTATTTT
TRBD2,TRBV30,NA,TRBJ2-2,CAWGPAGGHTGELFF,TGTGCCTGGGGACCAGCGGGAGGCCACACCGGGGAGCTGTTTTTT
NA,TRBV19,NA,TRBJ2-3,CASRAGSSTDTQYF,TGTGCCAGTAGAGCAGGCTCTAGCACAGATACGCAGTATTTT
NA,TRBV19,once,TRBJ1-1,CASSYKGETEAFF,TGTGCCAGTAGCTATAAGGGGGAGACTGAAGCTTTCTTT
TRBD1,TRBV30,NA,TRBJ2-3,CACNRGLADTQYF,TGTGCCTGTAACAGGGGGCTGGCAGATACGCAGTATTTT
NA,TRBV28,NA,TRBJ2-5,CASRGLRETQYF,TGTGCCAGCAGGGGGCTGAGGGAGACCCAGTACTTC
TRBD1,TRBV5-4,NA,TRBJ2-5,CASRDGTVWETQYF,TGTGCCAGCAGGGATGGGACAGTGTGGGAGACCCAGTACTTC
TRBD2,TRBV7-3,NA,TRBJ2-1,CASSLGLASEQFF,TGTGCCAGCAGCTTAGGACTAGCATCTGAGCAGTTCTTC
NA,TRBV14,NA,TRBJ2-7,CASSQGTATYEQYF,TGTGCCAGCAGCCAAGGGACTGCGACCTACGAGCAGTACTTC
TRBD2,TRBV7-8,NA,TRBJ2-7,CASSPIVGLAASYEQYF,TGTGCCAGCAGCCCCATAGTTGGACTAGCGGCCTCCTACGAGCAGTACTTC
TRBD1,TRBV7-2,NA,TRBJ2-7,CASSFQPTGQGAVYEQYF,TGTGCCAGCAGCTTCCAGCCCACAGGACAGGGGGCCGTCTACGAGCAGTACTTC
TRBD2,TRBV30,NA,TRBJ2-7,CAWSRLRLADTSEQYF,TGTGCCTGGAGCAGACTCAGACTAGCGGATACCTCCGAGCAGTACTTC
NA,TRBV27,NA,TRBJ1-1,CASSLDLATRAFF,TGTGCCAGCAGTTTAGACTTGGCGACGAGGGCTTTCTTT
NA,TRBV11-3,NA,TRBJ2-7,CASSLDNWSGRRQQYF,TGTGCCAGCAGCTTAGATAATTGGTCAGGGAGGAGGCAGCAGTACTTC
NA,TRBV2,NA,TRBJ2-2,CASIPDYTKNTGELFF,TGTGCCAGCATACCAGACTACACCAAAAACACCGGGGAGCTGTTTTTT
TRBD1,TRBV6-5,NA,TRBJ1-5,CASRRQGVSNQPQHF,TGTGCCAGCAGAAGACAGGGAGTCAGCAATCAGCCCCAGCATTTT
NA,TRBV28,NA,TRBJ1-5,CASSLGRVYSNQPQHF,TGTGCCAGCAGTTTGGGCAGGGTCTATAGCAATCAGCCCCAGCATTTT
NA,TRBV19,NA,TRBJ1-1,CASSINGGTEAFF,TGTGCCAGTAGTATTAACGGGGGCACTGAAGCTTTCTTT
TRBD1,TRBV7-2,NA,TRBJ2-1,CASSLRVYRDRRINEQFF,TGTGCCAGCAGCTTGCGAGTGTATAGGGACAGGAGAATCAATGAGCAGTTCTTC
NA,TRBV21-1,NA,TRBJ2-7,CASSKGRSAGTYEQYF,TGTGCCAGCAGCAAAGGGCGCTCGGCAGGTACCTACGAGCAGTACTTC
NA,TRBV27,NA,TRBJ2-3,CASCPQGETDTQYF,TGTGCCAGCTGTCCACAGGGTGAAACAGATACGCAGTATTTT
TRBD2,TRBV5-4,NA,TRBJ2-2,CASSFSVGGRAIGELFF,TGTGCCAGCAGCTTTAGTGTGGGCGGGAGGGCAATCGGGGAGCTGTTTTTT
TRBD2,TRBV5-4,once,TRBJ2-2,CASSLPAGGDTGELFF,TGTGCCAGCAGCTTGCCCGCGGGAGGCGACACCGGGGAGCTGTTTTTT
TRBD1,TRBV12-5,NA,TRBJ1-5,CASGLLQGAGQPQHF,TGTGCTAGTGGTTTGCTACAGGGGGCAGGTCAGCCCCAGCATTTT
TRBD2,TRBV4-2,NA,TRBJ2-7,CASSQGPSGRTSSYEQYF,TGTGCCAGCAGCCAAGGCCCTAGCGGGAGGACTAGCTCCTACGAGCAGTACTTC
NA,TRBV19,NA,TRBJ1-2,CASSVSTGSYGYTF,TGTGCCAGTAGTGTATCGACAGGTTCCTATGGCTACACCTTC
NA,TRBV19,NA,TRBJ2-3,CASSTSGGSTDTQYF,TGTGCCAGTAGTACTTCAGGGGGGAGCACAGATACGCAGTATTTT
TRBD1,TRBV9,NA,TRBJ2-7,CASSVTGAEYEQYF,TGTGCCAGCAGCGTGACAGGGGCTGAGTACGAGCAGTACTTC
NA,TRBV27,NA,TRBJ2-3,CASSFGAELTSTDTQYF,TGTGCCAGCAGTTTCGGAGCGGAACTTACTAGCACAGATACGCAGTATTTT
NA,TRBV6-4,NA,TRBJ2-7,CASSSDRDWLSYEQYF,TGTGCCAGCAGCTCTGACCGGGACTGGCTATCCTACGAGCAGTACTTC
NA,TRBV11-3,NA,TRBJ2-1,CASSFTRINEQFF,TGTGCCAGCAGCTTTACTAGGATCAATGAGCAGTTCTTC
TRBD2,TRBV11-3,NA,TRBJ2-1,CASSPGTSGGNYNEQFF,TGTGCCAGCAGCCCGGGGACTAGCGGGGGAAACTACAATGAGCAGTTCTTC
NA,TRBV27,NA,TRBJ2-7,CASSFDPMENEQYF,TGTGCCAGCAGTTTCGACCCGATGGAGAACGAGCAGTACTTC
NA,TRBV6-5,NA,TRBJ1-4,CASSLGQLNEKLFF,TGTGCCAGCAGTCTAGGACAGCTAAATGAAAAACTGTTTTTT
TRBD2,TRBV28,NA,TRBJ2-7,CASSFDLAGSYEQYF,TGTGCCAGCAGTTTTGATCTAGCGGGATCCTACGAGCAGTACTTC
TRBD1,TRBV11-2,NA,TRBJ1-5,CASSLGTGSSNQPQHF,TGTGCCAGCAGCCTGGGGACAGGTAGTAGCAATCAGCCCCAGCATTTT
NA,TRBV7-9,NA,TRBJ2-1,CASSLVQWQGNEQFF,TGTGCCAGCAGCTTAGTACAGTGGCAGGGGAATGAGCAGTTCTTC
NA,TRBV19,NA,TRBJ2-7,CASSGIPYEQYF,TGTGCCAGTAGCGGGATCCCCTACGAGCAGTACTTC
NA,TRBV15,NA,TRBJ1-3,CATSRDRESGNTIYF,TGTGCCACCAGCAGAGACCGGGAGTCTGGAAACACCATATATTTT
NA,TRBV14,NA,TRBJ2-2,CASSRTGRGGELFF,TGTGCCAGCAGCCGGACAGGGAGGGGCGGGGAGCTGTTTTTT
TRBD2,TRBV6-1,NA,TRBJ2-7,CASSEISGRAVEQYF,TGTGCCAGCAGTGAAATCAGCGGGAGGGCGGTCGAGCAGTACTTC
TRBD1,TRBV7-4,NA,TRBJ1-4,CASSSRQGGEKLFF,TGTGCCAGCAGCTCAAGACAGGGAGGTGAAAAACTGTTTTTT
NA,TRBV6-5,NA,TRBJ1-1,CASRLGVYTEAFF,TGTGCCAGCCGTCTGGGCGTCTACACTGAAGCTTTCTTT